A single sample gave rise to the 21 T cell receptor beta chains below, sequenced in a study of blood T cell repertoires in COVID-19. TCRdb's table, derived via immunoSEQ multiplex PCR, lists solely in-frame clones and lacks some. The sample holds 150,000 or so clones, around nine tenths seen once. Sequencing was done on a sample of peripheral blood. The receptors stem from a human donor in a cohort sampled during active COVID-19.

The chain carries TRBV6-5 and TRBJ1-6, with D possibly TRBD1 on 6 matching bases. V was shortened by 7 bases and J by 7 bases, with 11 bases between the two germline ends. The germline gives CDR1 MNHEY, CDR2 SVGAGI. The CDR3 runs to 13 residues. The CDR3 bases are TGTGCCAGCACAAGGACAGAAAATTCACCCCTCCACTTT. It encodes CASTRTENSPLHF.

Written as DNA, the CDR3 is TGTGCCAGCTTCCGACAGGCGGGCTATGGCTACACCTTC. Its protein is CASFRQAGYGYTF. The genes are TRBV6-5 and TRBJ1-2, with D possibly TRBD1 on 6 matching bases. This CDR3 comprises 13 residues. CDR1 and CDR2 from the germline V gene are MNHEY and SVGAGI. The ends were cut back, 8 bases at V and 4 bases at J, with 14 bases in the middle.

The rearrangement uses TRBV29-1 and TRBJ2-7, with a tentative D call TRBD1 (6 bases). Germline CDR1 and CDR2: SQVTM and ANQGSEA. This CDR3 contains 12 residues. V was trimmed by 7 bases and J by 3 bases, leaving 13 bases between them. In DNA form, the CDR3 reads TGCAGCGCCGGGACATCCGTCTACGAGCAGTACTTC. Translation: CSAGTSVYEQYF.

The V gene is TRBV9, the J gene TRBJ1-3; no clear D gene. This CDR3 spans 13 amino acids. Trimming pared 6 bases from V and 1 base from J, leaving 8 bases between. Germline CDR1 is SGDLS and CDR2 is YYNGEE. The CDR3 is CASTPQSGNTIYF. CDR3 sequence (DNA): TGTGCCAGCACCCCCCAATCTGGAAACACCATATATTTT.

The gene calls are TRBV30 and TRBJ2-7, with D possibly being TRBD2 (7 bases). With 4 bases removed from V and 2 bases from J, the gap between germline ends came to 18 bases. There are 15 residues in the CDR3. Per the germline V gene, CDR1 is GTSNPN and CDR2 is SVGIG (reference sequence). CDR3 residues: CAWTRGRGAAYEQYF. In nucleotides, the CDR3 is TGTGCCTGGACCCGGGGTCGGGGGGCGGCCTACGAGCAGTACTTC. Full variable domain (outside the CDR3, taken from reference TRBV30 and TRBJ2-7): SQTIHQWPATLVQPVGSPLSLECTVEGTSNPNLYWYRQAAGRGLQLLFYSVGIGQISSEVPQNLSASRPQDRQFILSSKKLLLSDSGFYLCAWTRGRGAAYEQYFGPGTRLTVT.

This rearrangement joins TRBV30 to TRBJ1-2; D is ambiguous. The CDR3 is 23 residues long. Germline-derived CDR1 and CDR2 are GTSNPN and SVGIG (reference sequence). V dropped 0 bases and J dropped 1 base, with 36 bases sitting between them. CDR3 DNA: TGTGCCTGGAGTGTGATAGGAGGTACGTGGGATACCCGGTCGCTCAACGTTAACTATGGCTACACCTTC. Encoded protein: CAWSVIGGTWDTRSLNVNYGYTF.

This sequence joins TRBV4-1 and TRBJ2-1, with 13 bases that match TRBD2. The J segment lost 2 bases and the V segment lost 3 bases, leaving 7 bases of the junction unmatched. There are 18 residues in the CDR3. The V gene's germline CDR1 is MGHRA and CDR2 YSYEKL. CDR3: CASSQLGLAGRTYNEQFF. CDR3 bases: TGCGCCAGCAGCCAGTTGGGACTAGCGGGACGTACCTACAATGAGCAGTTCTTC.

V gene TRBV7-9 combines with J gene TRBJ2-3; TRBD2 agrees at 10 bases. Germline V CDR1 and CDR2: SEHNR, FQNEAQ (reference sequence). This CDR3 contains 16 residues. J lost 3 bases, V lost 2 bases, and 5 bases had no gene match. DNA for the CDR3: TGTGCCAGCAGCTTATGGCTAGCGGGAGTAACAGATACGCAGTATTTT. Encoded protein: CASSLWLAGVTDTQYF.

The CDR3 sequence: CASSTDGEAFF. Here the CDR3 DNA reads TGTGCCAGCTCAACAGACGGTGAAGCTTTCTTT. The chain is built from TRBV18 and TRBJ1-1; no clear D gene. CDR1 and CDR2 from the germline V gene are KGHSH and LQKENI. This CDR3 contains 11 residues. The ends were cut back, 5 bases at V and 7 bases at J, with 8 bases in the middle.

This chain joins TRBV28 and TRBJ1-2; 8 nucleotides match TRBD1. Germline assignment: CDR1 MDHEN and CDR2 SYDVKM. Losses at the gene ends were 9 bases for V and 2 bases for J; bases not matched to a gene: 11. The CDR3 loop spans 15 amino acids. CDR3 sequence: CASSTGASLNYGYTF. CDR3 nucleotides: TGTGCCAGTTCGACAGGGGCCTCCTTGAACTATGGCTACACCTTC.

The J gene is TRBJ2-1, the V gene TRBV15; 10 positions agree with TRBD1. Germline V CDR1 and CDR2: LNHNV, YYDKDF (reference sequence). Trimming at V came to 3 bases and at J to 8 bases, leaving 4 bases not matched to a gene. This CDR3 region has 14 residues. CDR3 nucleotides: TGTGCCACCAGCAGGGACAGGGGGAGCGATGAGCAGTTCTTC. As protein: CATSRDRGSDEQFF.

The chain carries TRBV10-3 and TRBJ1-2, with TRBD1 matching over 9 bases. The CDR3 is 14 residues long. Looked up from germline, CDR1 is ENHRY and CDR2 is SYGVKD. Unmatched junction bases numbered 6, after V lost 3 bases and J lost 7 bases. CDR3 sequence (DNA): TGTGCCATCAGTGAAGGGGGGACAGGGTTTGGCTACACCTTC. Translating it yields CAISEGGTGFGYTF.

The chain combines TRBV2 with TRBJ2-2; D may be TRBD2 (5 bases). This CDR3 comprises 13 residues. CDR1 is SNHLY and CDR2 is FYNNEI in the germline V gene. Trimming removed 6 bases at V and 3 bases at J, with 8 bases between. The CDR3 loop reads CASSADYTGELFF. CDR3 DNA sequence: TGTGCCAGCAGCGCGGACTACACCGGGGAGCTGTTTTTT.

The V gene is TRBV15, the J gene TRBJ2-5, with 8 bases that match TRBD1. The CDR3 extends over 14 amino acids. Losses at the gene ends were 2 bases for V and 5 bases for J; bases not matched to a gene: 4. In germline, CDR1 is LNHNV, CDR2 YYDKDF (reference sequence). DNA for the CDR3: TGTGCCACCAGCAGATCGCGACAGGGGGAGACCCAGTACTTC. As protein: CATSRSRQGETQYF. Together with reference TRBV15 and TRBJ2-5, the CDR3 gives the full variable domain: DAMVIQNPRYQVTQFGKPVTLSCSQTLNHNVMYWYQQKSSQAPKLLFHYYDKDFNNEADTPDNFQSRRPNTSFCFLDIRSPGLGDTAMYLCATSRSRQGETQYFGPGTRLLVL.

On this clone: This CDR3 is also generated by other DNA sequences in the sample. The chain couples TRBV7-9 to TRBJ2-3; D perhaps matches TRBD2 (7 bases). V was trimmed by 1 base and J by 2 bases, leaving 10 bases between them. Germline lookup yields CDR1 SEHNR and CDR2 FQNEAQ (reference sequence). The CDR3 covers 15 residues. The CDR3 nucleotides read TGTGCCAGCAGCTTAGTTGCGGGGGCCACAGATACGCAGTATTTT. Its protein product is CASSLVAGATDTQYF.

V gene TRBV28 combines with J gene TRBJ1-6; D gene uncertain. The CDR3 has 18 amino acids. Germline V gene lookup returns CDR1 MDHEN and CDR2 SYDVKM. V lost 3 bases and J 0 bases, leaving 15 bases between the germline ends. The CDR3 DNA sequence: TGTGCCAGCAGTTTTGGATTAACGGGTAGCTCCTATAATTCACCCCTCCACTTT. Translation gives CASSFGLTGSSYNSPLHF. The whole variable domain, filled in from reference TRBV28 and TRBJ1-6, reads DVKVTQSSRYLVKRTGEKVFLECVQDMDHENMFWYRQDPGLGLRLIYFSYDVKMKEKGDIPEGYSVSREKKERFSLILESASTNQTSMYLCASSFGLTGSSYNSPLHFGNGTRLTVT.

This clone has ten or more counts. The chain combines TRBV28 with TRBJ2-7, with TRBD2 identical over 9 bases. The germline V gene encodes CDR1 MDHEN and CDR2 SYDVKM. The CDR3 spans 18 residues. V was clipped by 5 bases and J by 0 bases; unmatched bases: 14. This chain's CDR3 is CASSTRVAGVRFSYEQYF. The CDR3 bases are TGTGCCAGCAGTACTCGGGTAGCGGGAGTACGCTTCTCCTACGAGCAGTACTTC.

The V call is TRBV19, the J call TRBJ1-3; 8 bases agree with TRBD1. This CDR3 has 15 amino acids. CDR1 is LNHDA, CDR2 SQIVND, per germline (reference sequence). The V and J ends lost 7 bases and 4 bases, in that order; junction bases with no gene match: 9. CDR3 coding DNA: TGTGCCAGTACCCCGGGGCAGGGGGCCGGAAACACCATATATTTT. Its translation is CASTPGQGAGNTIYF.

V gene TRBV3-1 (or the pseudogene TRBV3-2) combines with J gene TRBJ1-5; D perhaps matches TRBD1 (5 bases). V lost 1 base and J lost 9, with 10 bases in between. This CDR3 has 13 residues. CDR1 LGHDT and CDR2 YNNKEL come from the germline V gene (reference sequence). The CDR3 DNA reads TGTGCCAGCAGCCAAGGCGGGGGGGGGCCCCAGCATTTT. The encoded protein is CASSQGGGGPQHF.

This sequence joins TRBV4-1 and TRBJ2-3, with 7 bases matching TRBD2. CDR3 length: 15 residues. V gave up 2 bases and J gave up 1 base; unmatched junction bases: 3. In germline, CDR1 is MGHRA, CDR2 YSYEKL. The CDR3 sequence: CASSQIAGGTDTQYF. The CDR3 DNA follows: TGCGCCAGCAGCCAAATCGCGGGAGGCACAGATACGCAGTATTTT.

The rearrangement uses TRBV11-1 and TRBJ1-4, with TRBD1 matching over 8 bases. The CDR3 covers 14 residues. From germline, CDR1 is SGHAT and CDR2 FQDESV (reference sequence). Trimming at V came to 5 bases and at J to 4 bases, leaving 3 bases not matched to a gene. This CDR3 reads CASSRDRLNEKLFF. The DNA for the CDR3 is TGTGCCAGCAGCCGGGACAGGCTTAATGAAAAACTGTTTTTT.